Below, 19 T cell receptor beta chains from the same sample are listed, as sequenced in a study of control samples from healthy donors and cancer patients. Repertoires were generated with immunoSEQ multiplex PCR, while TCRdb's copy carries only in-frame clones and drops some. The sample has around 40,000 clones, roughly 90% seen once; the top ten hold 22%. The sample was PBMCs. The receptors shown here come from a woman aged 35 to 49 with head and neck cancer.

CDR3 sequence reads: CASSQGTSGNTIYF. As DNA, the CDR3 is TGTGCCAGCAGCCAAGGGACCTCTGGAAACACCATATATTTT. The V call is TRBV3-1 (or the pseudogene TRBV3-2), the J call TRBJ1-3; D gene uncertain. V was pared by 1 base and J by 0 bases, with 4 bases between. This CDR3 comprises 14 residues. CDR1 is LGHDT, CDR2 YNNKEL, per germline (reference sequence).

V gene TRBV6-5 combines with J gene TRBJ2-1; maybe TRBD1 (7 bases). The germline CDR1 and CDR2 sequences are MNHEY and SVGAGI. This CDR3 is 14 amino acids long. V was trimmed by 6 bases and J by 3 bases, leaving 12 bases between them. Written as DNA, the CDR3 is TGTGCCAGCAGGCGGGACAGTAGCTACAATGAGCAGTTCTTC. Protein product: CASRRDSSYNEQFF.

V usage is TRBV7-2 and J usage is TRBJ1-5, with a possible D match to TRBD1 (6 bases). CDR3 length: 14 amino acids. In germline, CDR1 is SGHTA, CDR2 FQGNSA. Trimming cost V 5 bases and J 4 bases, with 12 bases left between them. The CDR3 bases are TGTGCCAGCAGCATGAGAACAGGGAATCAGCCCCAGCATTTT. It codes for CASSMRTGNQPQHF. The full variable domain, completed using reference TRBV7-2 and TRBJ1-5, is GAGVSQSPSNKVTEKGKDVELRCDPISGHTALYWYRQSLGQGLEFLIYFQGNSAPDKSGLPSDRFSAERTGGSVSTLTIQRTQQEDSAVYLCASSMRTGNQPQHFGDGTRLSIL.

This sequence joins TRBV25-1 and TRBJ2-7; the D is unclear. In germline, CDR1 is MGHDK, CDR2 SYGVNS. The V gene lost 5 bases and the J gene lost 0 bases, with 17 bases spanning the gap. This CDR3 spans 16 amino acids. The CDR3 sequence: CASSHRPLLSSYEQYF. CDR3 in DNA: TGTGCCAGCAGTCATAGACCCCTCTTAAGCTCCTACGAGCAGTACTTC.

The rearrangement uses TRBV6-6 and TRBJ2-7; TRBD2 aligns across 7 bases. V lost 2 bases and J lost 3; bases outside the gene matches: 10. CDR3 length equals 16 residues. CDR1 and CDR2 (germline): MNHNY, SVGAGI (reference sequence). The CDR3 sequence: CASSYPPGEGGYEQYF. CDR3 DNA sequence: TGTGCCAGCAGTTACCCTCCGGGGGAGGGAGGCTACGAGCAGTACTTC.

V usage is TRBV7-3 and J usage is TRBJ2-3; TRBD2 agrees at 9 bases. The CDR3 sequence is 15 residues long. CDR1 and CDR2 from the germline V gene are SGHTA and FQGTGA. V was clipped by 5 bases and J by 4 bases; unmatched bases: 7. The CDR3 DNA is TGTGCCAGCAGCCCGACTAGCGGAGTTGCAGATACGCAGTATTTT. It codes for CASSPTSGVADTQYF.

The chain combines TRBV28 with TRBJ2-2; 12 positions match TRBD2. The CDR3 is made up of 17 amino acids. Losses at the gene ends were 4 bases for V and 3 bases for J; bases not matched to a gene: 6. Germline assignment: CDR1 MDHEN and CDR2 SYDVKM. The DNA of the CDR3 is TGTGCCAGCAGTTCGCCTAGCGGGAGGGCCGACACCGGGGAGCTGTTTTTT. This codes for CASSSPSGRADTGELFF. The whole variable domain, remainder taken from reference TRBV28 and TRBJ2-2, is DVKVTQSSRYLVKRTGEKVFLECVQDMDHENMFWYRQDPGLGLRLIYFSYDVKMKEKGDIPEGYSVSREKKERFSLILESASTNQTSMYLCASSSPSGRADTGELFFGEGSRLTVL.

Only one count was recorded for this clone. The chain links TRBV10-3 to TRBJ1-4; no reliable D call. The CDR3 extends over 15 amino acids. Germline CDR1 and CDR2: ENHRY and SYGVKD. V was shortened by 11 bases and J by 8 bases, with 24 bases between the two germline ends. DNA of the CDR3: TGTGCCGTACGACACGGGGAACTACCTGTGGAAAAACTGTTTTTT. Protein: CAVRHGELPVEKLFF.

The chain links TRBV7-9 to TRBJ2-3; 7 positions match TRBD2. The germline V gene has CDR1 SEHNR and CDR2 FQNEAQ (reference sequence). V shed 8 bases, J shed 0 bases, and the junction held 11 bases outside the gene matches. This CDR3 contains 16 residues. The CDR3 loop is CASLTPSAGSTDTQYF. CDR3 DNA sequence: TGTGCCAGCCTCACCCCTTCAGCGGGGAGCACAGATACGCAGTATTTT.

The chain uses TRBV29-1 and TRBJ2-3; D is unclear. The germline V and J ends were trimmed by 2 bases and 3 bases, with 12 bases remaining between them. Per germline, CDR1 SQVTM and CDR2 ANQGSEA. The CDR3 contains 14 residues. CDR3 bases: TGCAGCGTTGAAAACGGAACTCCAACAGATACGCAGTATTTT. Translating gives CSVENGTPTDTQYF.

The chain uses TRBV28 and TRBJ1-2; a weak D match, TRBD1 (5 bases). Germline lookup yields CDR1 MDHEN and CDR2 SYDVKM. V lost 4 bases and J 2 bases, leaving 20 bases between the germline ends. CDR3 length equals 17 residues. CDR3 protein: CASSSTDSQETNYGYTF. The CDR3 nucleotides read TGTGCCAGCAGTTCGACCGACAGCCAAGAGACAAACTATGGCTACACCTTC.

The CDR3: CASSPSRSNQPQHF. CDR3 coding DNA: TGTGCCAGCAGCCCATCAAGGAGCAATCAGCCCCAGCATTTT. The V gene is TRBV16, the J gene TRBJ1-5; D is uncertain. V was cut by 4 bases and J by 1 base, with 8 bases left in between. CDR3 size: 14 residues. Germline V gene data show CDR1 as KGHSY and CDR2 as FQNENV.

V gene TRBV11-2 combines with J gene TRBJ2-7; 7 bases match TRBD2. The V segment lost 5 bases and the J segment 0 bases; nucleotides outside the gene matches: 7. The germline CDR1 and CDR2 sequences are SGHAT and FQNNGV. This CDR3 is 15 amino acids long. The CDR3 protein is CASSAQLATSYEQYF. The CDR3 coding sequence is TGTGCCAGCAGCGCCCAACTAGCGACCTCCTACGAGCAGTACTTC.

This chain links TRBV5-1 with TRBJ2-1, with TRBD1 matching over 7 bases. With V trimmed by 5 bases and J by 6 bases, 5 bases remained unmatched. CDR3 length: 13 residues. Germline CDR1 is SGHRS and CDR2 is YFSETQ. In nucleotides, the CDR3 is TGCGCCAGCAGGCAGACAGGGAGCAATGAGCAGTTCTTC. This sequence encodes CASRQTGSNEQFF.

This clone has only one observation. This chain links TRBV4-1 with TRBJ1-1; D unresolved. This CDR3 spans 15 amino acids. The germline gives CDR1 MGHRA, CDR2 YSYEKL. Trimming pared 6 bases from V and 0 bases from J, leaving 14 bases between. This chain's CDR3 is CASRKEFTMNTEAFF. The CDR3 DNA reads TGCGCCAGCAGGAAAGAATTTACAATGAACACTGAAGCTTTCTTT.

Here the CDR3 DNA reads TGTGCCAGCAGTTACTCCAGGCAGGGCGGGCAGCCCCAGCATTTT. Encoded protein: CASSYSRQGGQPQHF. V usage is TRBV6-5 and J usage is TRBJ1-5; D might be TRBD1 (5 bases). Trimming shortened V by 0 bases and J by 7 bases, and 13 bases separated the two germline ends. This CDR3 is built from 15 residues. Per germline, CDR1 MNHEY and CDR2 SVGAGI.

In this sample, this clone turned up once. The V and J genes are TRBV28 and TRBJ1-5, with no clear D. The CDR3 has 15 amino acids. CDR1 is MDHEN and CDR2 is SYDVKM in the germline V gene. The ends were cut back, 0 bases at V and 0 bases at J, with 6 bases in the middle. The CDR3 coding sequence is TGTGCCAGCAGTTTATGGCAGTATAGCAATCAGCCCCAGCATTTT. It yields the protein CASSLWQYSNQPQHF.

The J gene is TRBJ2-2, the V gene TRBV10-1; possibly TRBD2 for D (6 bases). Trimming left V 5 bases short and J 2 bases short, with 9 bases between. This CDR3 is built from 14 residues. Per germline, CDR1 WNHNN and CDR2 SYGVQD (reference sequence). The CDR3 nucleotides are TGCGCCAGCAGTTGGGGGGATAACACCGGGGAGCTGTTTTTT. This translates into CASSWGDNTGELFF.

The CDR3 nucleotides read TGTGCCAGCTCACCACTGGCGGATAGCAATCAGCCCCAGCATTTT. It specifies CASSPLADSNQPQHF. The rearrangement links TRBV18 to TRBJ1-5; D not resolved. The CDR3 totals 15 residues. V was pared by 1 base and J by 0 bases, with 7 bases between. Germline V gene sequence: CDR1 KGHSH, CDR2 LQKENI.